Presented here are 23 T cell receptor beta chains from one specimen sequenced in a study of blood T cell repertoires in COVID-19. Some clones are missing from TCRdb's copy, which holds only in-frame ones; the method was immunoSEQ multiplex PCR. The repertoire holds approximately 150,000 clones, with 70% to 90% as singletons. Sequenced sample: peripheral blood. All receptors derive from a man aged 35 to 55 with acute or convalescent COVID-19.

The rearrangement links TRBV7-2 to TRBJ1-1; D is undetermined. The CDR3 runs to 13 residues. Germline values: CDR1 SGHTA, CDR2 FQGNSA. The V end lost 0 bases, the J end lost 4 bases, and 6 bases lay between the germline ends. In DNA, the CDR3 is TGTGCCAGCAGCTTAGCGGAGGTCACTGAAGCTTTCTTT. Amino acids: CASSLAEVTEAFF.

This clone was counted a few times. CDR3 region: CASSELAGSNYGYTF. The CDR3 bases are TGTGCCAGCAGTGAGTTGGCAGGTTCTAACTATGGCTACACCTTC. The V and J genes are TRBV6-1 and TRBJ1-2; D ambiguous. V was trimmed by 3 bases and J by 0 bases, leaving 11 bases between them. The CDR3 is made up of 15 amino acids. CDR1 and CDR2 (germline): MNHNS, SASEGT.

The chain uses TRBV9 and TRBJ2-4, with 14 bases identical to TRBD2. Unmatched junction bases numbered 6, after V lost 4 bases and J lost 0 bases. From germline, CDR1 is SGDLS and CDR2 YYNGEE. The CDR3 has 18 amino acids. The CDR3 region is CASSPTSGGDLAKNIQYF. The CDR3 DNA reads TGTGCCAGCAGCCCGACTAGCGGGGGGGACCTAGCCAAAAACATTCAGTACTTC. Using reference TRBV9 and TRBJ2-4 for the parts outside the CDR3, the full variable domain is DSGVTQTPKHLITATGQRVTLRCSPRSGDLSVYWYQQSLDQGLQFLIQYYNGEERAKGNILERFSAQQFPDLHSELNLSSLELGDSALYFCASSPTSGGDLAKNIQYFGAGTRLSVL.

The V and J genes are TRBV4-1 and TRBJ2-3; tentative D call: TRBD2 (5 bases). Trimming pared 4 bases from V and 4 bases from J, leaving 9 bases between. Germline CDR1 MGHRA, CDR2 YSYEKL. This CDR3 has 13 amino acids. CDR3 in amino acids: CASSLSGADTQYF. The CDR3, as DNA: TGCGCCAGCAGCCTCTCCGGGGCAGATACGCAGTATTTT.

The CDR3 loop reads CASSFGISYEQYF. The CDR3 DNA follows: TGCGCCAGCAGCTTCGGGATCTCCTACGAGCAGTACTTC. The V gene is TRBV5-1, the J gene TRBJ2-7, with D maybe TRBD2 (5 bases). Germline V gene data show CDR1 as SGHRS and CDR2 as YFSETQ. The ends were cut back, 2 bases at V and 0 bases at J, with 6 bases in the middle. This CDR3 spans 13 amino acids.

This clone was seen just once. This chain links TRBV3-1 (or the pseudogene TRBV3-2) with TRBJ2-7; possible D gene TRBD1, 5 bases. This CDR3 spans 14 amino acids. Germline CDR1 is LGHDT and CDR2 is YNNKEL (reference sequence). V gave up 3 bases and J gave up 3 bases, with 12 bases separating them. The CDR3 nucleotides are TGTGCCAGCAGCCAGGGTCAGGGTTTCTACGAGCAGTACTTC. Translation gives CASSQGQGFYEQYF.

The V call is TRBV7-9, the J call TRBJ2-1; D is perhaps TRBD1 (6 bases). The CDR3 is 17 amino acids. Trimming removed 1 base from V and 10 bases from J, with 23 bases in between. In germline, CDR1 is SEHNR, CDR2 FQNEAQ (reference sequence). CDR3 amino acids: CASSLGAVSGHRIEQFF. CDR3 DNA: TGTGCCAGCAGCTTAGGCGCGGTTTCGGGACACCGTATAGAGCAGTTCTTC.

CDR3 DNA sequence: TGTGCCAGCAAGGGGGGGGCCGGTTGGGCCGGGGAGCTGTTTTTT. It translates to CASKGGAGWAGELFF. The chain links TRBV27 to TRBJ2-2, with a tentative D call TRBD2 (7 bases). The ends were cut back, 7 bases at V and 6 bases at J, with 18 bases in the middle. The CDR3 spans 15 residues. Germline values: CDR1 MNHEY, CDR2 SMNVEV (reference sequence).

The J gene is TRBJ1-1, the V gene TRBV28, with D uncertain. V was shortened by 6 bases and J by 2 bases, with 4 bases between the two germline ends. The CDR3 sequence is 11 residues long. CDR1 and CDR2 from the germline V gene are MDHEN and SYDVKM. The CDR3 here is CASRSNTEAFF. CDR3 bases: TGTGCCAGCAGGAGTAACACTGAAGCTTTCTTT.

Concerning this clone: Other DNA variants within this sample encode the same CDR3. The chain is built from TRBV7-2 and TRBJ1-5; 9 nucleotides match TRBD1. Trimming took 2 bases from V and 7 from J; bases not matched to a gene: 3. The CDR3 has 14 residues. Germline assignment: CDR1 SGHTA and CDR2 FQGNSA. CDR3 sequence (DNA): TGTGCCAGCAGCTTACGGACAGGGGACCAGCCCCAGCATTTT. Protein product: CASSLRTGDQPQHF.

The chain recombines TRBV5-4 with TRBJ1-2; TRBD1 aligns across 9 bases. Germline CDR1 SGHNT, CDR2 YYREEE (reference sequence). The CDR3 has 18 residues. Germline trimming cut 4 bases from V and 8 bases from J; bases unmatched to any gene: 21. This CDR3 is CASSTEQGAGQGLVGYTF. The CDR3 DNA reads TGTGCCAGCAGCACCGAACAGGGGGCTGGACAGGGATTAGTGGGCTACACCTTC.

The chain is built from TRBV7-9 and TRBJ1-2; 12 nucleotides match TRBD1. The CDR3 is 17 amino acids. Losses at the gene ends were 3 bases for V and 8 bases for J; bases not matched to a gene: 13. The germline gives CDR1 SEHNR, CDR2 FQNEAQ (reference sequence). The CDR3 loop reads CASSFGTGGPIRLGYTF. CDR3 DNA: TGTGCCAGCAGCTTTGGGACAGGGGGCCCTATCAGGTTGGGCTACACCTTC.

The V gene is TRBV6-5, the J gene TRBJ2-7; a weak D match, TRBD2 (5 bases). Trimming pared 8 bases from V and 6 bases from J, leaving 17 bases between. Germline V CDR1 and CDR2: MNHEY, SVGAGI. The CDR3 totals 13 residues. This CDR3 is CASERGIRSEQYF. Here the CDR3 DNA reads TGTGCCAGCGAGAGAGGGATCAGGAGCGAGCAGTACTTC.

The CDR3 DNA sequence: TGTGCCAGCAGTTCCCAGGGGGCGCCGGATGGCTACACCTTC. This sequence encodes CASSSQGAPDGYTF. V and J are TRBV6-5 and TRBJ1-2, with 8 bases matching TRBD1. The CDR3 length is 14 residues. The junction had 7 bases not matched to a gene; V was cut back by 4 bases and J by 6 bases. CDR1 and CDR2 (germline): MNHEY, SVGAGI.

The chain couples TRBV15 to TRBJ1-3; possibly TRBD1 for D (5 bases). V lost 4 bases, J lost 4 bases, and 11 bases lay in between. The CDR3 is 14 amino acids. Per the germline V gene, CDR1 is LNHNV and CDR2 is YYDKDF (reference sequence). CDR3 nucleotides: TGTGCCACCAGCACCGGGGCGGGAGGAAACACCATATATTTT. Its protein product is CATSTGAGGNTIYF.

The genes are TRBV7-6 and TRBJ2-3; 8 positions agree with TRBD2. Germline V gene lookup returns CDR1 SGHVS and CDR2 FNYEAQ. The CDR3 consists of 17 residues. With 5 bases clipped from V and 2 bases from J, the junction kept 12 bases outside the gene matches. The CDR3 loop reads CASSPPTSGPHTDTQYF. CDR3 bases: TGTGCCAGCAGCCCCCCTACTAGCGGCCCTCACACAGATACGCAGTATTTT.

The chain has TRBV15 and TRBJ2-1, with TRBD1 matching over 9 bases. The V gene's germline CDR1 is LNHNV and CDR2 YYDKDF (reference sequence). With V trimmed by 4 bases and J by 8 bases, 15 bases remained unmatched. The CDR3 spans 17 residues. In DNA form, the CDR3 reads TGTGCCACCAGCATTCCCCGACAGGGGGGCCGGGGTGATGAGCAGTTCTTC. Translation gives CATSIPRQGGRGDEQFF.

This rearrangement joins TRBV7-2 to TRBJ1-1; D is unclear. V was trimmed by 1 base and J by 1 base, leaving 7 bases between them. Looked up from germline, CDR1 is SGHTA and CDR2 is FQGNSA. CDR3 size: 14 residues. The CDR3 DNA reads as TGTGCCAGCAGCTTAGAGCGGTCGAACACTGAAGCTTTCTTT. Encoded protein: CASSLERSNTEAFF. Filled out from reference TRBV7-2 and TRBJ1-1, the complete variable domain reads GAGVSQSPSNKVTEKGKDVELRCDPISGHTALYWYRQSLGQGLEFLIYFQGNSAPDKSGLPSDRFSAERTGGSVSTLTIQRTQQEDSAVYLCASSLERSNTEAFFGQGTRLTVV.

This clone has only one observation. The V call is TRBV5-4, the J call TRBJ2-1; 12 bases are shared with TRBD2. Trimming at V came to 4 bases and at J to 5 bases, leaving 4 bases not matched to a gene. CDR3 length: 15 amino acids. Germline-derived CDR1 and CDR2 are SGHNT and YYREEE (reference sequence). This chain's CDR3 is CASSTGLAGNNEQFF. In DNA, the CDR3 is TGTGCCAGCAGCACAGGACTAGCGGGGAACAATGAGCAGTTCTTC.

The V gene is TRBV3-1 (or the pseudogene TRBV3-2), the J gene TRBJ1-6; 9 nucleotides align to TRBD1. This CDR3 comprises 16 residues. V was pared by 2 bases and J by 9 bases, with 8 bases of the junction left unmatched. CDR1 LGHDT and CDR2 YNNKEL come from the germline V gene (reference sequence). The DNA for the CDR3 is TGTGCCAGCAGCCAATCAGGACAGGGGTGGGGTTCACCCCTCCACTTT. This translates into CASSQSGQGWGSPLHF.

This clone was counted once. The genes are TRBV5-5 and TRBJ1-4; the D gene is possibly TRBD1 (6 bases). The CDR3 has 14 residues. Germline V CDR1 and CDR2: SGHKS, YYEKEE (reference sequence). The V end was cut by 5 bases, the J end by 2 bases, with 10 bases between. The CDR3 reads CASRQGPTNEKLFF. CDR3 DNA: TGTGCCAGCAGACAGGGTCCTACTAATGAAAAACTGTTTTTT.

The chain links TRBV7-8 to TRBJ2-6, with D unclear. This CDR3 comprises 16 residues. V lost 1 base, J lost 0 bases, and 7 bases lay in between. Germline assignment: CDR1 SGHVS and CDR2 FQNEAQ. CDR3 sequence (DNA): TGTGCCAGCAGCTTAGGCGATATCTCTGGGGCCAACGTCCTGACTTTC. Amino acid sequence: CASSLGDISGANVLTF.

The chain is built from TRBV5-6 and TRBJ1-2; TRBD1 matches 8 bases. The CDR3 is 16 residues long. Germline assignment: CDR1 SGHDT and CDR2 YYEEEE. Germline trimming cut 2 bases from V and 5 bases from J; bases unmatched to any gene: 11. The CDR3 DNA is TGTGCCAGCAGCTTCACCGGGACAGGCCAACTGTATGGCTACACCTTC. This translates into CASSFTGTGQLYGYTF.